These T cell receptor beta chains were read from a single sample in a study of identical twins. Via MiXCR, TCRdb re-called the 5' RACE reads, giving one row per CDR3 protein. The sample lists 700,000 or so distinct CDR3 sequences, around 8.6% occurring once. Separately, the same data were catalogued under a study of yellow fever vaccine responses in identical twins.

Material: PBMCs. The source of these receptors is a woman between 18 and 30 years old in good health. Both conserved end residues are part of each CDR3. A D gene is named only where the DNA matches it firmly. The size of a clone is reported for some rows only, either as once, few or many, or as a class for expanded clones.

CDR3nt	CDR3aa	v_gene	j_gene	d_gene	abundance
TGCAGCGTTGAGTCCAGGCGTCAAACCTTCCAAGAGACCCAGTACTTC	CSVESRRQTFQETQYF	TRBV29-1	TRBJ2-5	.	.
TGTGCCAGCAGTTTGAAGCGACAGGGAGGGACCTACGAGCAGTACTTC	CASSLKRQGGTYEQYF	TRBV27	TRBJ2-7	.	.
TGTGCCAGTACCACAGGACAGGGGTTCAACAATGAGCAGTTCTTC	CASTTGQGFNNEQFF	TRBV19	TRBJ2-1	TRBD1	few
TGTGCCAGCGCCTGGAGCCAAGAGACCCAGTACTTC	CASAWSQETQYF	TRBV12-3/TRBV12-4	TRBJ2-5	.	many
TGCAGTGCTGAGAACCAGGGATGGCACACTGAAGCTTTCTTT	CSAENQGWHTEAFF	TRBV20-1	TRBJ1-1	.	few
TGTGCCAGCAGTGCGGACACTGGGGCCCATAATCAGCCCCAGCATTTT	CASSADTGAHNQPQHF	TRBV28	TRBJ1-5	.	.
TGCAGCGCCGAGTGGGGCCCTCAAGAGACCCAGTACTTC	CSAEWGPQETQYF	TRBV29-1	TRBJ2-5	.	many
TGCAGTGCTAGGGCACAGGGGGCGGCCCGTAGCTCCTACAATGAGCAGTTCTTC	CSARAQGAARSSYNEQFF	TRBV20-1	TRBJ2-1	TRBD1	many
TGCGCCAGCAGCTCCTCGGGCAGGGCCGCCTACGAGCAGTACTTC	CASSSSGRAAYEQYF	TRBV5-1	TRBJ2-7	.	few
TGTGCCAGCAGCGTAACAGGGACCGGGACCCAGTACTTC	CASSVTGTGTQYF	TRBV11-3	TRBJ2-5	.	few
TGCAGTGCCTCCCTTCCGAGCTCCTACGAGCAGTACTTC	CSASLPSSYEQYF	TRBV20-1	TRBJ2-7	.	.
TGTGCCAGCAGTCCGGCCAACTCCTACAATGAGCAGTTCTTC	CASSPANSYNEQFF	TRBV6-1	TRBJ2-1	.	many
TGCAGTGCTTACCCGGTGAAGGGGGCCGCCTACGAGCAGTACTTC	CSAYPVKGAAYEQYF	TRBV20-1	TRBJ2-7	TRBD1	few
TGCAGTGCTCTACCGTCTAGCACAGATACGCAGTATTTT	CSALPSSTDTQYF	TRBV20-1	TRBJ2-3	.	many
TGTGCCAGCAGCTTATCACCGGGACTAGCGGGATATTCCTACGAGCAGTACTTC	CASSLSPGLAGYSYEQYF	TRBV11-2	TRBJ2-7	TRBD2	.
TGTGCTAGTGGTTTGGTAGTCGTCCGCTCTGGGGCCAACGTCCTGACTTTC	CASGLVVVRSGANVLTF	TRBV12-5	TRBJ2-6	.	.
TGTGCCAGCAGTGAATACAATGAGCAGTTCTTC	CASSEYNEQFF	TRBV12-3/TRBV12-4	TRBJ2-1	.	many
TGTGCCAGCAGCTTAGTACAGACCCAGATATTTTACGAGCAGTACTTC	CASSLVQTQIFYEQYF	TRBV7-2	TRBJ2-7	.	few
TGTGCCAGTAGCCTCGGAGGGGTTGAGCAGTTCTTC	CASSLGGVEQFF	TRBV19	TRBJ2-1	.	.
TGTGCCAGCAGTTACCTGGACAGACAAGCCTACAATGAGCAGTTCTTC	CASSYLDRQAYNEQFF	TRBV6-5	TRBJ2-1	.	.
TGTGCTAGTGGCGGGGGGGCCCCCAACGAGCAGTACTTC	CASGGGAPNEQYF	TRBV12-5	TRBJ2-7	TRBD2	few
TGTGCCAGCAGTCCCAGGGAGGAGAATTCACCCCTCCACTTT	CASSPREENSPLHF	TRBV6-1	TRBJ1-6	.	.
TGCAGCGTCCGTTCCGGGACAGCTTACTACGAGCAGTACTTC	CSVRSGTAYYEQYF	TRBV29-1	TRBJ2-7	TRBD1	few
TGTGCCAGCAGCCACCCAACTAGCGGGGGGGCCGGAGATACGCAGTATTTT	CASSHPTSGGAGDTQYF	TRBV3-1	TRBJ2-3	TRBD2	few
TGTGCCAGCAGTCAATCGGACAGGGGGCTGGACAATGAGCAGTTCTTC	CASSQSDRGLDNEQFF	TRBV12-3/TRBV12-4	TRBJ2-1	TRBD1	many
TGTGCCAGCAGCGTAGCCGGGACTAGCGGAACAGAGACCCAGTACTTC	CASSVAGTSGTETQYF	TRBV9	TRBJ2-5	TRBD2	few
TGCGCCAGCAGCTTGGAAGGGGGCAGGGAAGCTTTCTTT	CASSLEGGREAFF	TRBV5-1	TRBJ1-1	TRBD1	many
TGTGCCAGCAGCTTAGTAACAGGCTCCTACGAGCAGTACTTC	CASSLVTGSYEQYF	TRBV7-9	TRBJ2-7	.	.
TGTGCCAGCAGCTTTCGGGACACCGGGGAGCTGTTTTTT	CASSFRDTGELFF	TRBV7-2	TRBJ2-2	.	few
TGTGCCAGCAGCTTGGATATGATCGCAGTGAGCACAAGCAACACCGGGGAGCTGTTTTTT	CASSLDMIAVSTSNTGELFF	TRBV5-6	TRBJ2-2	.	many
TGCAGTGCTAGAGCCGGGACAGGGTATAATTCACCCCTCCACTTT	CSARAGTGYNSPLHF	TRBV20-1	TRBJ1-6	TRBD1	few
TGTGCCAGCAGCCAAGACGGGCTAGCGGGAACCTACGAGCAGTACTTC	CASSQDGLAGTYEQYF	TRBV3-1	TRBJ2-7	TRBD2	few
TGTGCCAGCTCACCGGGGACAGGGAGCGTCGATGAGCAGTTCTTC	CASSPGTGSVDEQFF	TRBV18	TRBJ2-1	TRBD1	.
TGCGCCAGCAGTCACGAGATGCAGGGGAATAACACCGGGGAGCTGTTTTTT	CASSHEMQGNNTGELFF	TRBV23-1	TRBJ2-2	.	.
TGCAGCGTCCTGGGACGGTCAAGAGGAGAGACCCAGTACTTC	CSVLGRSRGETQYF	TRBV29-1	TRBJ2-5	.	few
TGTGCCAGCAGGCCAAGCGGCAACACTGAAGCTTTCTTT	CASRPSGNTEAFF	TRBV25-1	TRBJ1-1	.	many
TGCAGTGCTAGAGTGTACGACGCTCTAACCAAAAACATTCAGTACTTC	CSARVYDALTKNIQYF	TRBV20-1	TRBJ2-4	.	.
TGTGCCAGCGAGGAACTAGCGGGGTGGCCAGATACGCAGTATTTT	CASEELAGWPDTQYF	TRBV7-8	TRBJ2-3	TRBD2	few
TGCGCCAGCTCGGCCGAATTGAACACTGAAGCTTTCTTT	CASSAELNTEAFF	TRBV5-1	TRBJ1-1	.	many
TGCAGTGCTAGAGAGGTTCTCACAGATACGCAGTATTTT	CSAREVLTDTQYF	TRBV20-1	TRBJ2-3	.	few
TGTGCCAGCAGCCCAGGGACAGGGGGAATCAGCAATCAGCCCCAGCATTTT	CASSPGTGGISNQPQHF	TRBV12-3/TRBV12-4	TRBJ1-5	TRBD1	.
TGCAGCGCCGGGACTAGCGGGAGGTTAACTGGTGAGCAGTTCTTC	CSAGTSGRLTGEQFF	TRBV29-1	TRBJ2-1	TRBD2	few
TGTGCCAGCAGCAGGGCCGGGACTAGCTATAACGAGCAGTACTTC	CASSRAGTSYNEQYF	TRBV6-1	TRBJ2-7	TRBD2	many
TGTGCCAGCAGCCCAGCTAGCGGGGTGGACTCCTACGAGCAGTACTTC	CASSPASGVDSYEQYF	TRBV4-2	TRBJ2-7	TRBD2	many
TGTGCCAGCAGCCAAGTGGTGGACCCCAGGGAGCAGTACTTC	CASSQVVDPREQYF	TRBV14	TRBJ2-7	.	few
TGTGCCAGCAGTTTGGCGGCTAGCGGGAGATATGAGCAGTACTTC	CASSLAASGRYEQYF	TRBV27	TRBJ2-7	TRBD2	.
TGTGCCAGCCAACCAGCGGGGCGGAAAACCACCGGGGAGCTGTTTTTT	CASQPAGRKTTGELFF	TRBV25-1	TRBJ2-2	TRBD2	few
TGCGCCAGCAGCCCCCGAGACCCGTCAAAGGTGAACACTGAAGCTTTCTTT	CASSPRDPSKVNTEAFF	TRBV5-1	TRBJ1-1	.	few
TGTGCCAGCAGTTACTCGTTCGGGCAGGGGTCACCCCTCCACTTT	CASSYSFGQGSPLHF	TRBV6-5	TRBJ1-6	.	.
TGTGCCAGCAGTTACGGGTGGGGACTAGCGGACGGCACCCCTAGAGATACGCAGTATTTT	CASSYGWGLADGTPRDTQYF	TRBV6-2/TRBV6-3	TRBJ2-3	TRBD2	many
TGCAGCGCGGGACTAGCGGACGGACTTGAGTACAATGAGCAGTTCTTC	CSAGLADGLEYNEQFF	TRBV29-1	TRBJ2-1	TRBD2	few
TGTGCCTGGAATCACGGGGAGCTGTTTTTT	CAWNHGELFF	TRBV30	TRBJ2-2	.	few
TGTGCCAGCAGTTCCCGGGGAGCCGCCTACAATGAGCAGTTCTTC	CASSSRGAAYNEQFF	TRBV28	TRBJ2-1	.	.
TGTGCCAGCAGCACCCGGGACAAGAACACCGGGGAGCTGTTTTTT	CASSTRDKNTGELFF	TRBV11-3	TRBJ2-2	.	.
TGCGCCAGCAGCATCCGGGGGAGAGACCCTTACGAGCAGTACTTC	CASSIRGRDPYEQYF	TRBV5-1	TRBJ2-7	.	.
TGTGCCACCAGCAGGGGACAGGACTATGGCTACACCTTC	CATSRGQDYGYTF	TRBV15	TRBJ1-2	TRBD1	.